The 25 T cell receptor beta chains listed next were all sequenced from one sample in a study of blood T cell repertoires in COVID-19 (dated by TCRdb to 2019 to 2021). The library was obtained by the immunoSEQ multiplex PCR assay. TCRdb limited this immuneACCESS table to in-frame rearrangements with V and J called. A share of clones is missing; checked studies link under half to unresolved V genes, and the rest is unexplained. The sample has approximately 220,000 clones on record, 86% of them singletons. The top ten constitute around 4% of the sample. Sequencing was performed on PBMCs or T cells enriched from blood (not recorded which). These receptors all stem from a woman between 35 and 50 years old with acute COVID-19.

The genes are TRBV4-1 and TRBJ2-2; 8 nucleotides line up with TRBD2. Germline V lookup: CDR1 MGHRA, CDR2 YSYEKL. The CDR3 loop spans 19 amino acids. V lost 1 base and J lost 0; bases outside the gene matches: 10. The CDR3 DNA sequence: TGCGCCAGCAGCCAAGTAGTCCCTAGCGGGTTTGCGAACACCGGGGAGCTGTTTTTT. Translating it yields CASSQVVPSGFANTGELFF.

V and J are TRBV5-1 and TRBJ2-3; possible D gene TRBD2, 5 bases. V lost 2 bases, J lost 0 bases, and 16 bases lay in between. The germline V gene encodes CDR1 SGHRS and CDR2 YFSETQ. This CDR3 region has 17 residues. The CDR3 protein is CASSLQFGGPSTDTQYF. The DNA for the CDR3 is TGCGCCAGCAGCTTACAATTCGGAGGCCCTAGCACAGATACGCAGTATTTT.

This clone was picked up one time. The V gene is TRBV11-2, the J gene TRBJ2-3, with TRBD2 matching 7 bases. J lost 3 bases, V lost 5 bases, and 14 bases had no gene match. CDR1 SGHAT and CDR2 FQNNGV come from the germline V gene. The CDR3 loop spans 17 amino acids. CDR3 in amino acids: CASSLVGGSGNTDTQYF. In DNA form, the CDR3 reads TGTGCCAGCAGCCTGGTGGGGGGGTCCGGTAATACAGATACGCAGTATTTT. Drawing the rest from reference TRBV11-2 and TRBJ2-3, the complete variable domain is EAGVAQSPRYKIIEKRQSVAFWCNPISGHATLYWYQQILGQGPKLLIQFQNNGVVDDSQLPKDRFSAERLKGVDSTLKIQPAKLEDSAVYLCASSLVGGSGNTDTQYFGPGTRLTVL.

The genes are TRBV5-1 and TRBJ2-2; weak D call: TRBD2 (6 bases). Germline CDR1 SGHRS, CDR2 YFSETQ. V was cut by 4 bases and J by 6 bases, with 13 bases left in between. The CDR3 is 14 amino acids. CDR3 sequence reads: CASSPWDSSGELFF. The CDR3 region has the DNA TGCGCCAGCAGCCCTTGGGACTCTTCCGGGGAGCTGTTTTTT.

The chain uses TRBV7-8 and TRBJ2-4, with a possible D match to TRBD2 (5 bases). CDR3 size: 13 residues. The V gene lost 8 bases and the J gene lost 2 bases, with 10 bases spanning the gap. Per germline, CDR1 SGHVS and CDR2 FQNEAQ. The CDR3 here is CASSLETKNIQYF. CDR3 nucleotide sequence: TGTGCCAGCTCACTAGAAACCAAAAACATTCAGTACTTC.

In the case of this clone: Other DNA sequences from this sample encode an identical CDR3 as well. The chain uses TRBV6-5 and TRBJ1-1; D not resolved. V shed 6 bases and J shed 1 base, with 3 bases lying between them. Germline loops: CDR1 MNHEY, CDR2 SVGAGI. The CDR3 runs to 11 residues. The CDR3 DNA follows: TGTGCCAGCAGGCGGAACACTGAAGCTTTCTTT. Its protein is CASRRNTEAFF.

V and J are TRBV7-9 and TRBJ2-7; 10 bases agree with TRBD1. The V segment lost 4 bases and the J segment 1 base; nucleotides outside the gene matches: 4. CDR1 and CDR2 (germline): SEHNR, FQNEAQ (reference sequence). The CDR3 loop spans 15 amino acids. In nucleotides, the CDR3 is TGTGCCAGCAGCTCCGGGACAGGGGAGTCCTACGAGCAGTACTTC. It translates to CASSSGTGESYEQYF.

This clone came up once. The chain recombines TRBV18 with TRBJ2-7; 10 positions match TRBD2. Germline V gene sequence: CDR1 KGHSH, CDR2 LQKENI. The CDR3 spans 19 residues. Trimming took 4 bases from V and 1 from J; bases not matched to a gene: 16. The CDR3 spells CASSQNNAFLGLASYEQYF. The CDR3, as DNA: TGTGCCAGCTCACAAAACAATGCTTTTTTGGGACTAGCGTCCTACGAGCAGTACTTC.

The rearrangement joins TRBV19 to TRBJ2-5, with TRBD1 as a possible D gene (6 bases). V lost 1 base, J lost 4 bases, and 13 bases lay in between. CDR3 size: 15 residues. Germline lookup yields CDR1 LNHDA and CDR2 SQIVND (reference sequence). CDR3: CASSIATGIGETQYF. The CDR3 DNA follows: TGTGCCAGTAGTATAGCAACAGGGATTGGAGAGACCCAGTACTTC.

The V call is TRBV5-1, the J call TRBJ1-1; TRBD1 is a possible D gene (5 bases). The CDR3 contains 19 residues. V was trimmed by 0 bases and J by 1 base, leaving 22 bases between them. Per the germline V gene, CDR1 is SGHRS and CDR2 is YFSETQ. CDR3 amino acids: CASSLGGMGLTLRNTEAFF. CDR3 sequence (DNA): TGCGCCAGCAGCTTGGGTGGGATGGGACTTACGCTCAGGAACACTGAAGCTTTCTTT.

This clone appeared a few times. The V call is TRBV7-9, the J call TRBJ1-2, with TRBD1 as a possible D gene (6 bases). The CDR3 length is 14 residues. V was cut by 3 bases and J by 3 bases, with 11 bases left in between. Per the germline V gene, CDR1 is SEHNR and CDR2 is FQNEAQ (reference sequence). CDR3 coding DNA: TGTGCCAGCAGCTTCCGGGACACCTACTATGGCTACACCTTC. As protein: CASSFRDTYYGYTF. Based on the CDR3 plus reference TRBV7-9 and TRBJ1-2, the full variable domain is DTGVSQNPRHKITKRGQNVTFRCDPISEHNRLYWYRQTLGQGPEFLTYFQNEAQLEKSRLLSDRFSAERPKGSFSTLEIQRTEQGDSAMYLCASSFRDTYYGYTFGSGTRLTVV.

The gene calls are TRBV10-2 and TRBJ2-5; D is undetermined. The CDR3 covers 12 residues. Germline V gives CDR1 WSHSY, CDR2 SAAADI. Trimming stripped 8 bases from V and 4 bases from J, with 11 bases between. The CDR3, as DNA: TGCGCCAGCTCTAATCCGGGAGAGACCCAGTACTTC. Amino acids: CASSNPGETQYF.

The CDR3, as DNA: TGTGCCAGTAGTCCAGGGACTAGTTACTATGAGCAGTTCTTC. This sequence encodes CASSPGTSYYEQFF. The chain carries TRBV19 and TRBJ2-1, with 8 bases lining up with TRBD2. The germline gives CDR1 LNHDA, CDR2 SQIVND (reference sequence). This CDR3 has 14 amino acids. The ends lost 5 bases at V and 8 bases at J; junction bases unmatched: 8.

The chain links TRBV7-3 to TRBJ2-5; no definite D call. V lost 3 bases, J lost 5 bases, and 10 bases lay in between. Germline loops: CDR1 SGHTA, CDR2 FQGTGA. The CDR3 is 13 amino acids. The CDR3 here is CASSFRVTETQYF. DNA of the CDR3: TGTGCCAGCAGCTTTCGGGTCACCGAGACCCAGTACTTC.

This rearrangement joins TRBV7-3 to TRBJ2-3; 8 bases fit TRBD2. The CDR3 has 16 residues. Germline trimming cut 1 base from V and 8 bases from J; bases unmatched to any gene: 11. Germline V gene data show CDR1 as SGHTA and CDR2 as FQGTGA. The CDR3 coding sequence is TGTGCCAGCAGCTTAATCGGTAGCGGGAAGGCTGGTACGCAGTATTTT. Protein sequence: CASSLIGSGKAGTQYF.

V gene TRBV9 combines with J gene TRBJ2-3; 12 bases fit TRBD2. The CDR3 covers 15 residues. The V gene end was trimmed by 4 bases and the J gene end by 7 bases; junction bases not matched to a gene: 7. CDR1 and CDR2 from the germline V gene are SGDLS and YYNGEE. CDR3 in amino acids: CASSPTTSGRNTQYF. CDR3 DNA: TGTGCCAGCAGCCCGACGACTAGCGGGAGAAATACGCAGTATTTT.

This sequence joins TRBV28 and TRBJ1-2; D unclear. This CDR3 has 11 residues. The germline CDR1 and CDR2 sequences are MDHEN and SYDVKM. V dropped 2 bases and J dropped 8 bases, with 6 bases sitting between them. This CDR3 reads CASSLTEGYTF. CDR3 in DNA: TGTGCCAGCAGTTTAACAGAAGGCTACACCTTC.

V and J are TRBV2 and TRBJ2-3; 10 bases align to TRBD2. Looked up from germline, CDR1 is SNHLY and CDR2 is FYNNEI. The CDR3 has 15 residues. V shed 6 bases and J 0 bases; nucleotides not matched to a gene: 3. The CDR3 here is CASRPGLASTDTQYF. The DNA for the CDR3 is TGTGCCAGCAGGCCGGGACTAGCGAGCACAGATACGCAGTATTTT.

This clone came up once. The chain joins TRBV3-1 (or the pseudogene TRBV3-2) to TRBJ2-1; the D is unclear. The germline gives CDR1 LGHDT, CDR2 YNNKEL (reference sequence). This CDR3 comprises 15 residues. Trimming cost V 3 bases and J 2 bases, with 11 bases left between them. The CDR3 here is CASSHYERPYNEQFF. The DNA for the CDR3 is TGTGCCAGCAGCCATTATGAGAGGCCCTACAATGAGCAGTTCTTC.

This clone was counted a few times. DNA for the CDR3: TGTGCCAGCAGCCTAGGACTCTCAAACCTCTACGAGCAGTACTTC. It yields the protein CASSLGLSNLYEQYF. This chain uses TRBV4-2 with TRBJ2-7; D may be TRBD2 (5 bases). V was clipped by 4 bases and J by 3 bases, with 16 bases between them. Germline-derived CDR1 and CDR2 are LGHNA and YNFKEQ. The CDR3 sequence is 15 residues long.

Only one count was recorded for this clone. V gene TRBV7-6 combines with J gene TRBJ1-1; no clear D. CDR1 is SGHVS, CDR2 FNYEAQ, per germline. The V end lost 2 bases, the J end lost 2 bases, and 6 bases lay between the germline ends. This CDR3 contains 13 residues. CDR3 sequence (DNA): TGTGCCAGCAGCTTAACTGAAAACACTGAAGCTTTCTTT. It encodes CASSLTENTEAFF.

This clone is a singleton in its sample. The chain uses TRBV4-1 and TRBJ2-1; 7 nucleotides agree with TRBD2. V was clipped by 0 bases and J by 10 bases; unmatched bases: 9. Germline CDR1 is MGHRA and CDR2 is YSYEKL. This CDR3 has 15 residues. The CDR3 DNA is TGCGCCAGCAGCCAAGATCTTTCCGCGGGAGACGAGCAGTTCTTC. This translates into CASSQDLSAGDEQFF.

V and J are TRBV28 and TRBJ1-2; D not certain. V lost 2 bases and J 8 bases, leaving 12 bases between the germline ends. Germline CDR1 and CDR2: MDHEN and SYDVKM. The length of the CDR3 is 13 residues. CDR3 loop: CASSLLQIPGYTF. The CDR3 DNA reads TGTGCCAGCAGTTTACTCCAGATTCCGGGCTACACCTTC.

The sample holds one count of this clone. The chain links TRBV7-9 to TRBJ2-1; 11 nucleotides line up with TRBD2. The CDR3 contains 16 residues. V was pared by 5 bases and J by 6 bases, with 9 bases of the junction left unmatched. Germline assignment: CDR1 SEHNR and CDR2 FQNEAQ (reference sequence). The CDR3: CASSPPTSGNSNEQFF. The CDR3 bases are TGTGCCAGCAGCCCCCCGACTAGCGGGAACTCCAATGAGCAGTTCTTC.

The genes are TRBV28 and TRBJ2-1, with D tentatively TRBD1 (6 bases). Germline V gives CDR1 MDHEN, CDR2 SYDVKM. The CDR3 has 12 residues. Trimming cost V 7 bases and J 15 bases, with 19 bases left between them. This CDR3 reads CASTLVQGSPFF. The CDR3 nucleotides read TGTGCCAGCACTCTTGTGCAGGGGAGTCCGTTCTTC. Full variable domain (rest looked up from reference TRBV28 and TRBJ2-1): DVKVTQSSRYLVKRTGEKVFLECVQDMDHENMFWYRQDPGLGLRLIYFSYDVKMKEKGDIPEGYSVSREKKERFSLILESASTNQTSMYLCASTLVQGSPFFGPGTRLTVL.